Following are 22 T cell receptor beta chains from one sample sequenced in a study of shared clonotypes between healthy human individuals (dated by TCRdb to 2020 to 2021). For the CD8 naive samples, CD45RO-negative cells were positively selected for CCR7, yielding a CD45RA+CCR7+ population from which TemRA cells were excluded. Library generation was performed with the immunoSEQ multiplex PCR assay. Held by TCRdb, this immuneACCESS table contains in-frame sequences only and omits some clones. Under half of the omission traces to an unresolved V gene where checked; the cause of the rest is unknown. The sample records around 2.1 million clones, approximately 94% of which are singletons. The ten largest clonotypes hold about 1.8% of the sample. Sequences were obtained from naive CD8+ T cells from PBMCs. The sample's cell subset or site label, decoded: CD45RA+CCR7+. The receptor set was obtained from a young man in good health. Some clones in this sample may be carry-over from other donors' samples.

CDR3 sequence reads: CASSSSANEKLFF. The CDR3 bases are TGTGCCAGCAGTTCATCGGCTAATGAAAAACTGTTTTTT. The V and J genes are TRBV6-5 and TRBJ1-4; D ambiguous. The CDR3 spans 13 residues. Trimming took 4 bases from V and 3 from J, leaving 6 bases between them. The germline V gene encodes CDR1 MNHEY and CDR2 SVGAGI.

The chain couples TRBV29-1 to TRBJ2-7; the match to TRBD1 covers 7 bases. Germline CDR1 SQVTM, CDR2 ANQGSEA. This CDR3 comprises 13 residues. Trimming at V came to 5 bases and at J to 2 bases, leaving 6 bases not matched to a gene. This chain's CDR3 is CSVFGQATYEQYF. The CDR3 DNA reads TGCAGCGTTTTTGGACAGGCGACCTACGAGCAGTACTTC.

The rearrangement links TRBV2 to TRBJ2-7; 11 bases map to TRBD2. The J segment lost 4 bases and the V segment lost 4 bases, leaving 3 bases of the junction unmatched. This CDR3 has 14 amino acids. CDR1 is SNHLY and CDR2 is FYNNEI in the germline V gene. CDR3 in amino acids: CASSVVAGGYEQYF. Here the CDR3 DNA reads TGTGCCAGCAGTGTGGTAGCGGGAGGGTACGAGCAGTACTTC. Using reference TRBV2 and TRBJ2-7 for the parts outside the CDR3, the full variable domain is EPEVTQTPSHQVTQMGQEVILRCVPISNHLYFYWYRQILGQKVEFLVSFYNNEISEKSEIFDDQFSVERPDGSNFTLKIRSTKLEDSAMYFCASSVVAGGYEQYFGPGTRLTVT.

The chain recombines TRBV2 with TRBJ1-2, with D perhaps TRBD1 (5 bases). This CDR3 comprises 15 residues. Germline CDR1 and CDR2: SNHLY and FYNNEI. Trimming removed 3 bases at V and 0 bases at J, with 11 bases between. The CDR3 nucleotides are TGTGCCAGCAGTGATAATGGGGACGCTAACTATGGCTACACCTTC. Protein sequence: CASSDNGDANYGYTF.

This rearrangement joins TRBV14 to TRBJ2-2, with D perhaps TRBD2 (5 bases). The CDR3 is 14 residues long. CDR1 is SGHDN, CDR2 FVKESK, per germline. V lost 11 bases to trimming and J lost 0 bases, with 13 bases between them. This CDR3 is CALQRSANTGELFF. As DNA, the CDR3 is TGTGCCCTCCAGCGGTCGGCGAACACCGGGGAGCTGTTTTTT.

The V call is TRBV9, the J call TRBJ2-7; 7 nucleotides line up with TRBD1. With V trimmed by 2 bases and J by 4 bases, 3 bases remained unmatched. The V gene's germline CDR1 is SGDLS and CDR2 YYNGEE. The CDR3 extends over 13 amino acids. CDR3 sequence reads: CASSVGQKYEQYF. The CDR3 DNA is TGTGCCAGCAGCGTGGGACAGAAGTACGAGCAGTACTTC.

The chain combines TRBV7-2 with TRBJ2-1; TRBD2 aligns across 9 bases. The CDR3 covers 15 residues. Germline trimming cut 5 bases from V and 2 bases from J; bases unmatched to any gene: 4. Germline CDR1 reads SGHTA; CDR2 reads FQGNSA. CDR3 bases: TGTGCCAGCAGCCCAGGCGGGAGGGCCTACAATGAGCAGTTCTTC. This gives the protein CASSPGGRAYNEQFF.

DNA for the CDR3: TGTGCCAGCAGTTTCCGATCGACAGGCGCCACGAACACTGAAGCTTTCTTT. Translating it yields CASSFRSTGATNTEAFF. V gene TRBV27 combines with J gene TRBJ1-1; a weak D match, TRBD1 (6 bases). Per germline, CDR1 MNHEY and CDR2 SMNVEV (reference sequence). Trimming pared 3 bases from V and 1 base from J, leaving 18 bases between. This CDR3 is 17 amino acids long.

The chain has TRBV11-2 and TRBJ2-1; TRBD2 might be the D (6 bases). V was trimmed by 5 bases and J by 7 bases, leaving 15 bases between them. This CDR3 spans 14 amino acids. Germline V gives CDR1 SGHAT, CDR2 FQNNGV. The DNA of the CDR3 is TGTGCCAGCAGCCCGGGGGTCGGGGCAAATGAGCAGTTCTTC. Amino acids: CASSPGVGANEQFF.

V usage is TRBV7-9 and J usage is TRBJ1-4, with D hard to call. The V and J ends lost 6 bases and 8 bases respectively, with 10 bases between them. Germline V CDR1 and CDR2: SEHNR, FQNEAQ (reference sequence). The CDR3 runs 12 residues. The CDR3 reads CASRTLGEKLFF. In DNA, the CDR3 is TGTGCCAGCAGGACACTAGGGGAAAAACTGTTTTTT.

Points on this clone: Additional DNA sequences in this sample encode the identical CDR3. V gene TRBV27 combines with J gene TRBJ1-1; no clear D gene. Germline CDR1 reads MNHEY; CDR2 reads SMNVEV (reference sequence). V lost 2 bases to trimming and J lost 5 bases, with 9 bases between them. The CDR3 sequence is 13 residues long. This CDR3 reads CASSLRVGTEAFF. In DNA, the CDR3 is TGTGCCAGCAGTTTACGGGTTGGAACTGAAGCTTTCTTT.

The J gene is TRBJ2-1, the V gene TRBV29-1; D is possibly TRBD2 (5 bases). This CDR3 spans 15 amino acids. The germline V and J ends were trimmed by 3 bases and 0 bases, with 12 bases remaining between them. Per germline, CDR1 SQVTM and CDR2 ANQGSEA. This CDR3 is CSVESGFGSYNEQFF. The CDR3 nucleotides are TGCAGCGTTGAGTCGGGGTTCGGCTCCTACAATGAGCAGTTCTTC.

The rearrangement joins TRBV5-1 to TRBJ1-5; tentative D call: TRBD1 (5 bases). CDR1 and CDR2 from the germline V gene are SGHRS and YFSETQ. The CDR3 sequence is 15 residues long. The germline V and J ends were trimmed by 0 bases and 3 bases, with 10 bases remaining between them. CDR3 DNA sequence: TGCGCCAGCAGCTTGGAGGCAGGGCTCAATCAGCCCCAGCATTTT. The encoded protein is CASSLEAGLNQPQHF.

This chain uses TRBV19 with TRBJ2-7, with a possible D match to TRBD1 (6 bases). V lost 3 bases and J 5 bases, leaving 14 bases between the germline ends. Germline CDR1 and CDR2: LNHDA and SQIVND (reference sequence). This CDR3 has 14 amino acids. CDR3: CASSMMGASHEQYF. DNA for the CDR3: TGTGCCAGTAGTATGATGGGGGCGTCCCACGAGCAGTACTTC.

The J gene is TRBJ2-1, the V gene TRBV4-1; possible D gene TRBD2, 5 bases. The ends were cut back, 4 bases at V and 5 bases at J, with 15 bases in the middle. The CDR3 is 15 residues long. Germline V CDR1 and CDR2: MGHRA, YSYEKL. The CDR3 nucleotides read TGCGCCAGCAGCCCAGCCTTTCGGCGGGACAATGAGCAGTTCTTC. Translated, it gives CASSPAFRRDNEQFF.

This clone has more than one count but fewer than ten. The chain carries TRBV2 and TRBJ1-2; D uncertain. Trimming took off 7 bases at V and 0 bases at J, with 9 bases between the two ends. The CDR3 has 13 residues. CDR1 and CDR2 (germline): SNHLY, FYNNEI. As DNA, the CDR3 is TGTGCCAGCATGGAAGGTTCTAACTATGGCTACACCTTC. Protein: CASMEGSNYGYTF. Full variable domain (rest looked up from reference TRBV2 and TRBJ1-2): EPEVTQTPSHQVTQMGQEVILRCVPISNHLYFYWYRQILGQKVEFLVSFYNNEISEKSEIFDDQFSVERPDGSNFTLKIRSTKLEDSAMYFCASMEGSNYGYTFGSGTRLTVV.

This chain joins TRBV15 and TRBJ2-7, with 10 positions matching TRBD2. Germline V lookup: CDR1 LNHNV, CDR2 YYDKDF (reference sequence). This CDR3 contains 15 residues. Losses at the gene ends were 3 bases for V and 0 bases for J; bases not matched to a gene: 2. DNA for the CDR3: TGTGCCACCAGCAGGACTAGCGGGCTCTCCTACGAGCAGTACTTC. The encoded protein is CATSRTSGLSYEQYF. The full variable domain, in which reference TRBV15 and TRBJ2-7 provide the parts outside the CDR3, is DAMVIQNPRYQVTQFGKPVTLSCSQTLNHNVMYWYQQKSSQAPKLLFHYYDKDFNNEADTPDNFQSRRPNTSFCFLDIRSPGLGDTAMYLCATSRTSGLSYEQYFGPGTRLTVT.

Points on this clone: Within the sample, other DNA sequences also encode this same CDR3. CDR3 region: CASSLEPTYNEQFF. CDR3 DNA: TGCGCCAGCAGCTTGGAACCGACGTACAATGAGCAGTTCTTC. V gene TRBV5-1 combines with J gene TRBJ2-1, with unresolved D. CDR3 size: 14 residues. Germline loops: CDR1 SGHRS, CDR2 YFSETQ. Trimming shortened V by 0 bases and J by 4 bases, and 8 bases separated the two germline ends.

V gene TRBV14 combines with J gene TRBJ2-1, with D perhaps matching TRBD1 (5 bases). This CDR3 spans 14 amino acids. Germline V gene data show CDR1 as SGHDN and CDR2 as FVKESK. V was cut by 0 bases and J by 10 bases, with 13 bases left in between. CDR3 bases: TGTGCCAGCAGCCAAGATCCCAGGGCCTACGAGCAGTTCTTC. The encoded protein is CASSQDPRAYEQFF.

The chain links TRBV28 to TRBJ1-2; 8 bases are shared with TRBD1. V lost 6 bases to trimming and J lost 1 base; unmatched junction nucleotides: 7. CDR1 MDHEN and CDR2 SYDVKM come from the germline V gene. The CDR3 has 15 amino acids. The CDR3 loop reads CASSHGQGNNYGYTF. The CDR3 DNA reads as TGTGCCAGCAGCCATGGACAGGGAAATAACTATGGCTACACCTTC.

V gene TRBV27 combines with J gene TRBJ1-2; 9 bases are a match to TRBD1. There are 15 residues in the CDR3. The ends lost 1 base at V and 6 bases at J; junction bases unmatched: 6. Germline assignment: CDR1 MNHEY and CDR2 SMNVEV (reference sequence). The DNA of the CDR3 is TGTGCCAGCAGTTTATTTGTGGGACAGGGAGATGGCTACACCTTC. Its protein is CASSLFVGQGDGYTF.

The V and J genes are TRBV5-1 and TRBJ1-3, with 8 bases aligning to TRBD1. V dropped 4 bases and J dropped 3; count of bases not matched to a gene: 9. Germline V gene data show CDR1 as SGHRS and CDR2 as YFSETQ. This CDR3 is built from 16 residues. CDR3 sequence: CASSRGQGAYGNTIYF. The CDR3 coding sequence is TGCGCCAGCAGCCGGGGCCAGGGGGCATATGGAAACACCATATATTTT. Based on the CDR3 plus reference TRBV5-1 and TRBJ1-3, the full variable domain is KAGVTQTPRYLIKTRGQQVTLSCSPISGHRSVSWYQQTPGQGLQFLFEYFSETQRNKGNFPGRFSGRQFSNSRSEMNVSTLELGDSALYLCASSRGQGAYGNTIYFGEGSWLTVV.